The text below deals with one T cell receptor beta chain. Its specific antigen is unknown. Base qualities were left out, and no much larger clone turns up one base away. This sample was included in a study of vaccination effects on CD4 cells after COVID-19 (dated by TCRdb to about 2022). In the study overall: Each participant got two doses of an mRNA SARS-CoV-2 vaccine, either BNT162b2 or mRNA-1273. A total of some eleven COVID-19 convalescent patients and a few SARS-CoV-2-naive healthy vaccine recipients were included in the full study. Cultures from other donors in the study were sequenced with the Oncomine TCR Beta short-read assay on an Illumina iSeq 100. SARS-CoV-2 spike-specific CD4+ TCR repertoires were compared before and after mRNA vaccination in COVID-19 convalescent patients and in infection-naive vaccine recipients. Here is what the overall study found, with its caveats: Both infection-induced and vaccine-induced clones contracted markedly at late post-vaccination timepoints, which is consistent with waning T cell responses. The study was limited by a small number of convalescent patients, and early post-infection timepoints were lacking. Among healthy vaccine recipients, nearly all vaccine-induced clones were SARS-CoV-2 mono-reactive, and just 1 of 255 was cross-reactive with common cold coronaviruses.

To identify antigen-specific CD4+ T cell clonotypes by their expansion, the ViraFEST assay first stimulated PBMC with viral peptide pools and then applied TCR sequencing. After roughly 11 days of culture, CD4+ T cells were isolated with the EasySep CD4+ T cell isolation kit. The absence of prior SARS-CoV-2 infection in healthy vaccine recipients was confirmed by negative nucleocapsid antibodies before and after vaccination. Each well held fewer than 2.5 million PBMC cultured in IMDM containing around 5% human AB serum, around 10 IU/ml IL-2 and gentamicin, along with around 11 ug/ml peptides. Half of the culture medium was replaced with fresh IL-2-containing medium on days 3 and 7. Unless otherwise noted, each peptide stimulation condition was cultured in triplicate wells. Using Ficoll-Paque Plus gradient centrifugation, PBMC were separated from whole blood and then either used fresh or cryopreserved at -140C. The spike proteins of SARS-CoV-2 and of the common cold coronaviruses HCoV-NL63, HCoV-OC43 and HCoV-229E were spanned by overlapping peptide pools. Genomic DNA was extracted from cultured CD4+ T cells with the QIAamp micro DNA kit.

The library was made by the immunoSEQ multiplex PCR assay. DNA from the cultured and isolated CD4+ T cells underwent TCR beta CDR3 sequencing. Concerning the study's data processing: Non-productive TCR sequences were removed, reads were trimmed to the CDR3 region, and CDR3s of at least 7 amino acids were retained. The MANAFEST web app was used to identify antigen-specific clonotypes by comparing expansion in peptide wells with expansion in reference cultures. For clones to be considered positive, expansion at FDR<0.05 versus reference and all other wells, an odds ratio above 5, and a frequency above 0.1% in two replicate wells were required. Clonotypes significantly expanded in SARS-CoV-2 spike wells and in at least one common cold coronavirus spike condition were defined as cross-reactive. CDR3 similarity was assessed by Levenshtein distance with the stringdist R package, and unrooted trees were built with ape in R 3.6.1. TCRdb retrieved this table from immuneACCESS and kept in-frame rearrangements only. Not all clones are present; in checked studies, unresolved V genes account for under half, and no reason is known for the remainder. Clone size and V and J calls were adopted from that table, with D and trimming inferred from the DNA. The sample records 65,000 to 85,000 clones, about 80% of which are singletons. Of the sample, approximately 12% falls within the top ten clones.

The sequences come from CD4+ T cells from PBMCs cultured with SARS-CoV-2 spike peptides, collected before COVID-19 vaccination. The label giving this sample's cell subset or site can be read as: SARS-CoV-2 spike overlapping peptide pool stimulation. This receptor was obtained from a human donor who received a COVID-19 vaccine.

The CDR3 region reads CASIPVQYNSPLHF. The nucleotides read TGTGCCAGCATCCCGGTCCAGTATAATTCACCCCTCCACTTT. This receptor chain uses TRBV28 and TRBJ1-6, with the D gene not confidently named. The CDR3, from cysteine to phenylalanine, totals 14 residues. The kept DNA is CDR3 alone, 42 bases in frame from the first base. Trimming costs V 7 bases and J 4 bases, and their ends lie 11 bases apart. CDR1 and CDR2, looked up from the germline V gene, are MDHEN and SYDVKM.